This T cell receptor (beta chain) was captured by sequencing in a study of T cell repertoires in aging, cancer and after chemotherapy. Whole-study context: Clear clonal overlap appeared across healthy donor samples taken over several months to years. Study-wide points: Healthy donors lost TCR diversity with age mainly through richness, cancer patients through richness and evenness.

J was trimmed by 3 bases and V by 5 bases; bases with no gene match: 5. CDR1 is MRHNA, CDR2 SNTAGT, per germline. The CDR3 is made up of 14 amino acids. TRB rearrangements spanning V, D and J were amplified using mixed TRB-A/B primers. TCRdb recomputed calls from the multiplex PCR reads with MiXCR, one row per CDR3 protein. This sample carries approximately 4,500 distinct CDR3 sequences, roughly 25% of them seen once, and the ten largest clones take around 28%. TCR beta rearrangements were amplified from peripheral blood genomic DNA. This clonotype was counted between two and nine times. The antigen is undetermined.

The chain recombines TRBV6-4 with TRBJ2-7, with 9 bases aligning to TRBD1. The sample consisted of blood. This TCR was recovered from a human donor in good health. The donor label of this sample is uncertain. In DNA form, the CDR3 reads TGTGCCAGCAGTCCGGGACAGGGTATCTACGAGCAGTACTTC. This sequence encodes CASSPGQGIYEQYF.